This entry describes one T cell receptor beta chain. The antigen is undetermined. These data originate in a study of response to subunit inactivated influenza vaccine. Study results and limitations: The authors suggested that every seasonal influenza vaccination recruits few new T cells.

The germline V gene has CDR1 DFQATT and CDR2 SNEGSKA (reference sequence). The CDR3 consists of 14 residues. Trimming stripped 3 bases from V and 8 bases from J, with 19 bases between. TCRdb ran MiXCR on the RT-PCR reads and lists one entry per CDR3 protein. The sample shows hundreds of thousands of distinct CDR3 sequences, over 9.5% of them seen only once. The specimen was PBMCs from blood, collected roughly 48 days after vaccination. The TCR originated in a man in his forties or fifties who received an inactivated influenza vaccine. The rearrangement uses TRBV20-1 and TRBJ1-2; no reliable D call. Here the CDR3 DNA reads TGCAGTGCTAGTCCGGGTGTTGCTACTTTGGGCTACACCTTC. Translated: CSASPGVATLGYTF.